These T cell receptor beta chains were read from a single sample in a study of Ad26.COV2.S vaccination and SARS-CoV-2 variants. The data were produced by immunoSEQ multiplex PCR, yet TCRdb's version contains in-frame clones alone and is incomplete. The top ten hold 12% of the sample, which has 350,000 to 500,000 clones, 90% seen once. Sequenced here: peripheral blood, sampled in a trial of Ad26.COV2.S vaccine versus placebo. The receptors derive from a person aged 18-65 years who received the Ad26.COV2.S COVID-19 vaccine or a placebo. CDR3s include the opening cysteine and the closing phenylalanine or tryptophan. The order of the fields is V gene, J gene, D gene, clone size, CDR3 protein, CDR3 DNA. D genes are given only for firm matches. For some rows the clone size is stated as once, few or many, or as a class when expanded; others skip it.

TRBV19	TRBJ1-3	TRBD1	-	CASSLKPGQGIISGNTIYF	TGTGCCAGTAGTCTCAAGCCGGGACAGGGGATTATCTCTGGAAACACCATATATTTT
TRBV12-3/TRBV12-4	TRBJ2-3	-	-	CASSSTDTQYF	TGTGCCAGCAGTAGTACAGATACGCAGTATTTT
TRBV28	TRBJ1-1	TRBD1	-	CASSPGQGSAEAFF	TGTGCCAGCAGTCCGGGACAGGGATCTGCTGAAGCTTTCTTT
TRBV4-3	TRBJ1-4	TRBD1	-	CASSQDRTGDEKLFF	TGCGCCAGCAGCCAAGATAGGACAGGTGATGAAAAACTGTTTTTT
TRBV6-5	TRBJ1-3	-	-	CASSSGVSSGNTIYF	TGTGCCAGCAGTTCCGGAGTGAGCTCTGGAAACACCATATATTTT
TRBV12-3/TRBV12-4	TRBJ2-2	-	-	CASSRNPGELFF	TGTGCCAGCAGCCGCAACCCCGGGGAGCTGTTTTTT
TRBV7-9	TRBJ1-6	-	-	CASSPAYKGGALSPLHF	TGTGCCAGCAGCCCCGCTTATAAAGGAGGGGCCCTTTCACCCCTCCACTTT
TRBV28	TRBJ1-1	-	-	CASSLLGAGNTEAFF	TGTGCCAGCAGTTTACTGGGGGCGGGGAACACTGAAGCTTTCTTT
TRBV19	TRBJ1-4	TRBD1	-	CASSIVTGGNEKLFF	TGTGCCAGTAGTATAGTGACAGGGGGAAATGAAAAACTGTTTTTT
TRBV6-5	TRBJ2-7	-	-	CASSHRGVSPYEQYF	TGTGCCAGCAGTCACCGCGGGGTTAGCCCCTACGAGCAGTACTTC
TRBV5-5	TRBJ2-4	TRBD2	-	CASSGWTSGLAKNIQYF	TGTGCCAGCAGCGGGTGGACTAGCGGACTAGCCAAAAACATTCAGTACTTC
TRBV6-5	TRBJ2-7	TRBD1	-	CASSSGQGLVQYF	TGTGCCAGCAGCTCGGGACAGGGGCTCGTGCAGTACTTC
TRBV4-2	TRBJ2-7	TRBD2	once	CASSQEGSGLAGFYEQYF	TGTGCCAGCAGCCAAGAGGGTTCTGGACTAGCGGGATTCTACGAGCAGTACTTC
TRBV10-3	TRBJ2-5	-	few	CAISGQVEETQYF	TGTGCCATCAGTGGACAGGTGGAAGAGACCCAGTACTTC